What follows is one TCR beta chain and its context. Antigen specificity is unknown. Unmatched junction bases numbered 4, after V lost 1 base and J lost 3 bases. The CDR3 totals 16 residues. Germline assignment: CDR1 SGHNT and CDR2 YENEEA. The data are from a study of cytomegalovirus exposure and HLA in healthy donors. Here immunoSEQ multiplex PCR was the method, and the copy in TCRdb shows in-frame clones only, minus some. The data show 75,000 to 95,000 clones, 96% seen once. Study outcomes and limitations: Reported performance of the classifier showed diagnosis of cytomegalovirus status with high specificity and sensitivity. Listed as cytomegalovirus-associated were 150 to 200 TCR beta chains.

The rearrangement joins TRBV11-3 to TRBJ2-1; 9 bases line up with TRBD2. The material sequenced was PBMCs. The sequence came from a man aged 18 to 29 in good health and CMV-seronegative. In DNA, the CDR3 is TGTGCCAGCAGCTTAGGCCTAGCGGGGAACTACAATGAGCAGTTCTTC. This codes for CASSLGLAGNYNEQFF.